One sample yielded the 4 T cell receptor beta chains listed below, sequenced in a study of post-analysis software for immune sequencing data. Study conclusions and caveats: In patients, TRBV5-6, TRBV5-1 and TRBV20-1 belonged to about five TRBV segments found more frequently than in controls.

For these TCRs, the target antigens are not known. Tagging with unique molecular identifiers was a feature of the TCR beta cDNA libraries. TCRdb fed the PCR reads into MiXCR, producing one record per CDR3 protein. The data show about 170,000 distinct CDR3 sequences, 30% seen once. Sequencing used blood. The source is a girl aged 10 to 17 with multiple sclerosis.

This clonotype was seen ten or more times. The chain has TRBV20-1 and TRBJ2-7, with 12 bases identical to TRBD2. The V gene's germline CDR1 is DFQATT and CDR2 SNEGSKA (reference sequence). V shed 5 bases and J 5 bases; nucleotides not matched to a gene: 10. The CDR3 spans 15 residues. The CDR3 DNA is TGCAGTGCTTCCGCCAGGACTAGCGGGACAGACGAGCAGTACTTC. The encoded protein is CSASARTSGTDEQYF.

The rearrangement links TRBV7-9 to TRBJ2-3; unclear D gene. Germline V gene lookup returns CDR1 SEHNR and CDR2 FQNEAQ (reference sequence). This CDR3 region has 16 residues. V lost 5 bases to trimming and J lost 1 base, with 16 bases between them. The CDR3 DNA is TGTGCCAGCAGCCCTCGTTTGTCTGCGGGCACAGATACGCAGTATTTT. It is translated as CASSPRLSAGTDTQYF.

The V and J genes are TRBV4-1 and TRBJ2-7, with 10 bases aligning to TRBD2. Germline CDR1 is MGHRA and CDR2 is YSYEKL. Trimming cost V 1 base and J 0 bases; bases outside gene matches: 3. This CDR3 has 16 residues. CDR3 amino acids: CASSQAASGSSYEQYF. The CDR3, as DNA: TGCGCCAGCAGCCAAGCGGCTAGCGGGAGCTCCTACGAGCAGTACTTC.

This clonotype was detected ten times or more. The V gene is TRBV6-5, the J gene TRBJ2-5; D is unclear. The germline V gene encodes CDR1 MNHEY and CDR2 SVGAGI. The V end was cut by 8 bases, the J end by 5 bases, with 21 bases between. The CDR3 is made up of 15 amino acids. CDR3 protein: CASRPYETAAETQYF. The CDR3 nucleotides read TGTGCCAGCCGGCCTTATGAAACAGCCGCGGAGACCCAGTACTTC.